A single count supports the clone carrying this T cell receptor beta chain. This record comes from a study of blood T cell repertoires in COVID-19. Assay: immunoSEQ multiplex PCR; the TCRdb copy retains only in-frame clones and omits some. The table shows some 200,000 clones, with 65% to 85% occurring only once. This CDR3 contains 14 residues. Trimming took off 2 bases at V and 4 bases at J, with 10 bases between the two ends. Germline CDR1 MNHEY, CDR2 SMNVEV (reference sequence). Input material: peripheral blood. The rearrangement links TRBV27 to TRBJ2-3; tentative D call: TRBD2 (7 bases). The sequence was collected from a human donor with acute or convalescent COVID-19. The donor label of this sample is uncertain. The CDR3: CASSLTGGPDTQYF. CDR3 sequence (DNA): TGTGCCAGCAGTTTAACGGGGGGCCCAGATACGCAGTATTTT.